This T cell receptor beta chain was sequenced for a study of T cell repertoires in cytomegalovirus infection. Study background: Epitope selection comprised recently identified HLA-C-restricted CMV epitopes and well-studied HLA-B-restricted CMV epitopes. General study findings and limits: Clonotypes of TCR beta that were HLA-C-restricted and CMV-specific dominated the ex vivo response.

The CDR3 spans 15 residues. Germline V CDR1 and CDR2: SGHTA, FQGNSA. Trimming stripped 5 bases from V and 4 bases from J, with 17 bases between. In this sample, this clonotype turned up a few times. Antigen specificity is unknown. One entry per CDR3 protein results from TCRdb running MiXCR on the reads. The repertoire holds about 470,000 distinct CDR3 sequences, with 42% as singletons. V and J are TRBV7-2 and TRBJ1-1, with D perhaps matching TRBD1 (5 bases). The sequencing here drew on cultured PBMCs, taken from culture after CMV antigen stimulation. The source is a human donor in good health (CMV status not recorded). Some clones in this sample may be carry-over from other donors' samples. The CDR3 loop is CASSALTGAATEAFF. Written as DNA, the CDR3 is TGTGCCAGCAGCGCGTTAACAGGCGCAGCCACTGAAGCTTTCTTT.